This paragraph reports one TCR beta chain. Its antigen is as yet unknown. Germline V CDR1 and CDR2: SGHNT, YYREEE (reference sequence). After removal of 7 bases from V and 2 bases from J, the junction contained 10 bases not matched to a gene. The CDR3 consists of 15 residues. This table comes from immunoSEQ multiplex PCR, and its TCRdb copy is limited to in-frame clones, with some not included. Of 6,000 to 8,000 clones in the sample, about three quarters were seen once. This specimen comes from a study of somatic mutations in cytotoxic T cells in rheumatoid arthritis. Looking at the study overall: Some V beta antibody-stained T-cell populations were flow-sorted at nearly 100% purity, including V beta1+ cells sequenced for TCRB.

Findings and limits, study-wide: Unknown were the antigen targets of the expanded CD8+ clones. A single CD8+ clone exceeded 20% of CD8+ cells in about an eighth of the roughly 65 patients.

The specimen sequenced was CD8+ T cells sorted from blood. This TCR derives from a woman in her fifties or sixties in good health. The rearrangement uses TRBV5-4 and TRBJ2-7, with 9 nucleotides matching TRBD1. CDR3 coding DNA: TGTGCCAGCTCACTCCCGGGACAGGGAACCTACGAGCAGTACTTC. Translation: CASSLPGQGTYEQYF.